The clone carrying this T cell receptor beta chain was counted a few times. The data derive from a study of T-cell reconstitution after alpha-beta-depleted transplantation in children. Unique molecular identifiers were built into the TCRbeta library. MiXCR was run by TCRdb on the PCR reads, yielding one entry per CDR3 protein. The data contain about 410,000 distinct CDR3 sequences, about 20% of them singletons. V lost 5 bases and J lost 4, with 11 bases in between. Germline CDR1 DFQATT, CDR2 SNEGSKA (reference sequence). The CDR3 totals 12 residues. The V gene is TRBV20-1, the J gene TRBJ2-5, with a possible D match to TRBD1 (6 bases). The source is a human donor who donated a stem cell graft to a child with acute myeloid leukemia. Sequencing was performed on PBMCs from the stem cell graft donor, taken from the stem cell graft. The CDR3 is CSAATGRETQYF. The CDR3 DNA reads TGCAGTGCTGCTACAGGGAGAGAGACCCAGTACTTC.